This T cell receptor (beta chain) emerged from a study of T and B cells in COVID-19 patients. In the study overall: Peripheral blood came from COVID-19 patients with active infection or after recovery. About 90% of the 20 active-infection patients had comorbidities associated with unfavorable COVID-19 outcome. Overall study findings and caveats: No sequencing was yet done of CD4+, regulatory or CD8+ subsets, or of SARS-CoV-2-responsive or tetramer+ sorted cells. In COVID-19 patients, T cell receptor beta variable and joining gene use was reportedly strongly skewed.

Each TRB amplification used roughly 220-550 ng of genomic DNA from blood. TRB rearrangements were amplified by multiplex PCR with BIOMED2 TRB-A/B primers. TCRdb processed the multiplex PCR reads anew with MiXCR; each CDR3 protein has one entry. The table records more than 15,000 distinct CDR3 sequences, just over 35% of them present only once. This clonotype is labeled as medium-sized. What it binds is unknown. CDR3 length: 18 residues. CDR1 is SQVTM and CDR2 is ANQGSEA in the germline V gene. Trimming at V came to 0 bases and at J to 9 bases, leaving 14 bases not matched to a gene. This receptor was obtained from a human donor with active COVID-19. The sample taken for sequencing was blood. The V gene is TRBV29-1, the J gene TRBJ2-1; 13 nucleotides match TRBD2. For the CDR3, the DNA is TGCAGCGTTGAAGACGTAGTGACTAGCGGGGGGCCGCCTAGTGAGCAGTTCTTC. This codes for CSVEDVVTSGGPPSEQFF.